The T cell receptor (beta chain) under discussion was sequenced for a study of OX40 agonist ivuxolimab in advanced cancers. The wider study: Recorded diagnoses for dose-escalation patients were hepatocellular carcinoma, melanoma, renal cell or head and neck cancer. Males comprised 70% to 90% of the group, whose mean age was approximately 60 years (range about 23 to 80).

TCRdb's table, derived via immunoSEQ multiplex PCR, lists solely in-frame clones and lacks some. The sample contains about 72,000 clones, 70% to 90% of which appear only once. This clone was observed a few times. The CDR3 length is 12 residues. Trimming left V 3 bases short and J 5 bases short, with 7 bases between. Germline V gene sequence: CDR1 SGHTA, CDR2 FQGTGA. The V gene is TRBV7-3, the J gene TRBJ1-1, with D hard to call. The source is an adult with an advanced solid tumor such as melanoma, head and neck, liver or kidney cancer. The sample was CD4+ or CD8+ T cells sorted from blood, taken in a trial of the OX40 agonist ivuxolimab. CDR3 bases: TGTGCCAGCAGCTTTGGGGAGACTGAAGCTTTCTTT. It codes for CASSFGETEAFF.